The clone carrying this TCR beta chain was counted a single time. This entry comes from a study of OX40 agonist ivuxolimab in advanced cancers. Sequenced by immunoSEQ multiplex PCR; TCRdb stores in-frame clones only, minus some. Counted here are tens of thousands of clones, 70% to 85% occurring once; the ten biggest clones make up roughly 1.5%. The CDR3 contains 15 residues. Trimming removed 7 bases at V and 8 bases at J, with 24 bases between. Germline assignment: CDR1 SGHAT and CDR2 FQNNGV. The sequence came from an adult with an advanced solid tumor such as melanoma, head and neck, liver or kidney cancer. Sequencing was performed on CD4+ or CD8+ T cells sorted from blood, taken in a trial of the OX40 agonist ivuxolimab. This chain connects TRBV11-2 to TRBJ2-7; perhaps D is TRBD1 or TRBD2 (6 bases each). The CDR3 nucleotides read TGTGCCAGCAACCAAAGGGACCCGGGGGCTGTTCAGCAGTACTTC. Amino acid sequence: CASNQRDPGAVQQYF.